The 21 T cell receptor beta chains below all came from one sample that was sequenced in a study of shared T cell receptors in the human thymus. Sequencing was performed with immunoSEQ multiplex PCR; in TCRdb, only in-frame clones are kept and a portion is missing. The profile shows more than 550,000 clones, 80% to 90% of them singletons. Separately, the same data were catalogued under a study of human thymus T cells.

The sequencing input was thymocytes. These receptors originate from a boy younger than two with a congenital heart defect.

The chain employs TRBV29-1 and TRBJ2-3; 7 nucleotides line up with TRBD2. Germline V gene data show CDR1 as SQVTM and CDR2 as ANQGSEA. CDR3 length: 20 residues. J gave up 0 bases and V 7 bases, and 25 bases lay outside the gene matches. CDR3 amino acids: CSAIRETSRYLFASTDTQYF. The CDR3 nucleotides read TGCAGCGCCATAAGGGAGACTAGCAGATACTTATTTGCTAGCACAGATACGCAGTATTTT.

V gene TRBV29-1 combines with J gene TRBJ2-7, with 8 positions matching TRBD1. This CDR3 is 16 amino acids long. Germline V gives CDR1 SQVTM, CDR2 ANQGSEA. V shed 4 bases and J 4 bases; nucleotides not matched to a gene: 15. The CDR3 sequence: CSVVCRGLQDQYEQYF. DNA for the CDR3: TGCAGCGTTGTGTGCAGGGGGCTTCAGGATCAATACGAGCAGTACTTC.

This clone occurred once. The chain carries TRBV28 and TRBJ1-2; D may be TRBD1 (6 bases). The V gene's germline CDR1 is MDHEN and CDR2 SYDVKM. This CDR3 spans 14 amino acids. V was cut by 1 base and J by 10 bases, with 16 bases left in between. Written as DNA, the CDR3 is TGTGCCAGCAGTTTATTGGGCGGGGGCAGTGACTACACCTTC. Encoded protein: CASSLLGGGSDYTF.

J is TRBJ1-2 and V is TRBV4-1; 7 nucleotides agree with TRBD1. The ends lost 4 bases at V and 6 bases at J; junction bases unmatched: 14. The germline V gene encodes CDR1 MGHRA and CDR2 YSYEKL. CDR3 length: 16 residues. The CDR3 sequence: CASSPDRAVRLDGYTF. CDR3 nucleotide sequence: TGCGCCAGCAGCCCCGACAGGGCCGTACGTCTAGATGGCTACACCTTC.

The chain carries TRBV4-3 and TRBJ2-5, with 8 bases aligning to TRBD1. The V segment lost 0 bases and the J segment 9 bases; nucleotides outside the gene matches: 15. The germline V gene encodes CDR1 LGHNA and CDR2 YSLEER. This CDR3 spans 17 amino acids. CDR3 loop: CASSQDAGQVIGRAQYF. CDR3 in DNA: TGCGCCAGCAGCCAAGACGCGGGACAGGTGATAGGTAGGGCCCAGTACTTC.

V and J are TRBV13 and TRBJ2-3, with TRBD2 matching over 14 bases. The CDR3 extends over 18 amino acids. Germline CDR1 is PRHDT and CDR2 is FYEKMQ (reference sequence). V gave up 5 bases and J gave up 8 bases; unmatched junction bases: 15. In DNA, the CDR3 is TGTGCCAGCAGCGGGGCGGGACTAGCGGGAGTTCATTTGGGTACGCAGTATTTT. Translated, it gives CASSGAGLAGVHLGTQYF. The complete variable domain, with remaining parts taken from reference TRBV13 and TRBJ2-3, reads AAGVIQSPRHLIKEKRETATLKCYPIPRHDTVYWYQQGPGQDPQFLISFYEKMQSDKGSIPDRFSAQQFSDYHSELNMSSLELGDSALYFCASSGAGLAGVHLGTQYFGPGTRLTVL.

The V gene is TRBV5-4, the J gene TRBJ2-5; D not certain. The V and J ends lost 5 bases and 2 bases respectively, with 10 bases between them. CDR3 length equals 13 residues. Germline loops: CDR1 SGHNT, CDR2 YYREEE (reference sequence). The CDR3 DNA sequence: TGTGCCAGCAGACCCACTCCTCAAGAGACCCAGTACTTC. This encodes CASRPTPQETQYF.

The rearrangement links TRBV15 to TRBJ2-1, with 12 bases that match TRBD2. V shed 5 bases and J 7 bases; nucleotides not matched to a gene: 24. CDR3 length equals 21 residues. CDR1 is LNHNV and CDR2 is YYDKDF in the germline V gene (reference sequence). The CDR3 sequence is CATSPPSGRAGGNRNVNEQFF. CDR3 coding DNA: TGTGCCACCAGCCCTCCTAGCGGGAGGGCCGGGGGGAATCGGAACGTAAATGAGCAGTTCTTC.

The chain is built from TRBV27 and TRBJ1-1; D may be TRBD1 (5 bases). Trimming took off 3 bases at V and 4 bases at J, with 9 bases between the two ends. Germline-derived CDR1 and CDR2 are MNHEY and SMNVEV (reference sequence). The CDR3 has 13 amino acids. The CDR3 sequence is CASSFRVGTEAFF. CDR3 bases: TGTGCCAGCAGTTTCAGGGTAGGCACTGAAGCTTTCTTT.

This rearrangement joins TRBV29-1 to TRBJ2-1; the match to TRBD2 covers 10 bases. J gave up 1 base and V 4 bases, and 4 bases lay outside the gene matches. The CDR3 has 15 residues. Germline V CDR1 and CDR2: SQVTM, ANQGSEA. In DNA, the CDR3 is TGCAGCGTTGCCATAGCGGGGGGTTCCTACAATGAGCAGTTCTTC. Translation gives CSVAIAGGSYNEQFF.

This sequence joins TRBV28 and TRBJ2-7; no clear D gene. V gave up 4 bases and J gave up 0 bases, with 13 bases separating them. The length of the CDR3 is 15 residues. The germline V gene encodes CDR1 MDHEN and CDR2 SYDVKM. This chain's CDR3 is CASSCKLELSYEQYF. CDR3 in DNA: TGTGCCAGCAGTTGCAAACTCGAACTCTCCTACGAGCAGTACTTC.

V and J are TRBV28 and TRBJ2-4; D perhaps matches TRBD2 (6 bases). The CDR3 is 15 residues long. The V and J ends lost 7 bases and 0 bases respectively, with 13 bases between them. Germline assignment: CDR1 MDHEN and CDR2 SYDVKM. The CDR3 nucleotides read TGTGCCAGCACCATCGCGCGGGGAGCCAAAAACATTCAGTACTTC. This sequence encodes CASTIARGAKNIQYF.

V and J are TRBV15 and TRBJ1-3; D is unclear. Germline CDR1 reads LNHNV; CDR2 reads YYDKDF (reference sequence). The CDR3 loop spans 16 amino acids. V lost 3 bases and J lost 5, with 17 bases in between. The CDR3 loop is CATSRGEGAARNTIYF. The CDR3 DNA reads TGTGCCACCAGCAGGGGAGAGGGCGCGGCTAGAAACACCATATATTTT.

On this clone: This sample includes further DNA sequences coding for the same CDR3. This chain's CDR3 is CASSGGENTEAFF. The CDR3, as DNA: TGTGCCAGCAGTGGGGGGGAAAACACTGAAGCTTTCTTT. This chain links TRBV27 with TRBJ1-1, with a possible D match to TRBD1 (5 bases). V lost 5 bases to trimming and J lost 2 bases, with 9 bases between them. Germline CDR1 is MNHEY and CDR2 is SMNVEV (reference sequence). This CDR3 comprises 13 residues.

The V and J genes are TRBV5-1 and TRBJ1-2; D may be TRBD1 (6 bases). Germline-derived CDR1 and CDR2 are SGHRS and YFSETQ. Trimming pared 2 bases from V and 0 bases from J, leaving 14 bases between. The CDR3 spans 16 residues. The CDR3 DNA reads as TGCGCCAGCAGCTTAGGCGGGCAGGGGCCTAACTATGGCTACACCTTC. Translating gives CASSLGGQGPNYGYTF.

The CDR3 loop is CASSLNTPSSGNTIYF. CDR3 sequence (DNA): TGTGCCAGCAGCTTAAATACGCCGAGCTCTGGAAACACCATATATTTT. The chain employs TRBV7-9 and TRBJ1-3; no reliable D call. Germline V gene sequence: CDR1 SEHNR, CDR2 FQNEAQ (reference sequence). The CDR3 covers 16 residues. V lost 2 bases to trimming and J lost 0 bases, with 11 bases between them.

The rearrangement uses TRBV11-1 and TRBJ2-2; 7 nucleotides agree with TRBD1. The CDR3 is made up of 18 amino acids. Germline values: CDR1 SGHAT, CDR2 FQDESV (reference sequence). V shed 6 bases and J 4 bases; nucleotides not matched to a gene: 17. The CDR3 DNA is TGTGCCAGCAGTAGGGGGCCCACTTGGGAGTCTTCCACCGGGGAGCTGTTTTTT. Its translation is CASSRGPTWESSTGELFF.

This chain uses TRBV19 with TRBJ2-2, with TRBD2 identical over 16 bases. Unmatched junction bases numbered 10, after V lost 5 bases and J lost 4 bases. CDR3 length: 19 amino acids. Germline CDR1 is LNHDA and CDR2 is SQIVND (reference sequence). The CDR3, as DNA: TGTGCCAGTAGTCCCAGGGGACTAGCGGGAGGGCCTGGCACCGGGGAGCTGTTTTTT. This translates into CASSPRGLAGGPGTGELFF.

This CDR3 reads CASSHPAGWNNSPLHF. The CDR3 nucleotides are TGTGCCAGCAGCCACCCGGCGGGGTGGAACAATTCACCCCTCCACTTT. This chain uses TRBV7-2 with TRBJ1-6; D unresolved. The CDR3 contains 16 residues. Germline values: CDR1 SGHTA, CDR2 FQGNSA. Deletions cut 5 bases from V and 7 bases from J, with 18 bases between. The entire variable domain, with the rest obtained from reference TRBV7-2 and TRBJ1-6, is as follows: GAGVSQSPSNKVTEKGKDVELRCDPISGHTALYWYRQSLGQGLEFLIYFQGNSAPDKSGLPSDRFSAERTGGSVSTLTIQRTQQEDSAVYLCASSHPAGWNNSPLHFGNGTRLTVT.

The chain uses TRBV30 and TRBJ2-3, with D possibly TRBD2 on 7 matching bases. The V end was cut by 3 bases, the J end by 4 bases, with 11 bases between. The length of the CDR3 is 13 residues. The germline V gene encodes CDR1 GTSNPN and CDR2 SVGIG (reference sequence). CDR3 loop: CAWRGGGADTQYF. In nucleotides, the CDR3 is TGTGCCTGGAGAGGGGGAGGGGCAGATACGCAGTATTTT.

This chain joins TRBV30 and TRBJ1-1, with a weak D call TRBD1 (5 bases). The CDR3 runs to 19 residues. Trimming cost V 2 bases and J 0 bases, with 25 bases left between them. Per germline, CDR1 GTSNPN and CDR2 SVGIG (reference sequence). The CDR3 DNA reads as TGTGCCTGGAGTTTTTTTCCTTGGGGGGGAAATAGTATGAACACTGAAGCTTTCTTT. The encoded protein is CAWSFFPWGGNSMNTEAFF.